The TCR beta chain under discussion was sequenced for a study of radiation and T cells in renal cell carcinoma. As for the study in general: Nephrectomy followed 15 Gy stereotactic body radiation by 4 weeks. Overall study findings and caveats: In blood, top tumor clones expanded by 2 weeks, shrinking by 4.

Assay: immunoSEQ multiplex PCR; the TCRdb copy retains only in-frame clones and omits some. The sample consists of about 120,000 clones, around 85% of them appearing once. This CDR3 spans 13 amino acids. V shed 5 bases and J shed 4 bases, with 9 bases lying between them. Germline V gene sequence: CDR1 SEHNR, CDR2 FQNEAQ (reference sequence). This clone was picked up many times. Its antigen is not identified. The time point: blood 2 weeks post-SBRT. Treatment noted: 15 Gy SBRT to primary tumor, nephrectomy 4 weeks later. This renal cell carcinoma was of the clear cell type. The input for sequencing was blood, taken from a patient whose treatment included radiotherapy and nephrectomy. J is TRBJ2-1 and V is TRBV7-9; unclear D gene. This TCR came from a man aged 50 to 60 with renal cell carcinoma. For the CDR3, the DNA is TGTGCCAGCAGCAAACAAGGGTACAATGAGCAGTTCTTC. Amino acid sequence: CASSKQGYNEQFF.